This T cell receptor (beta chain) stems from a study of early T cells in non-severe SARS-CoV-2 infection. Study-level information: Chains from this unsorted whole-blood bulk RNA could not be paired.

Each single cDNA molecule received a unique molecular identifier. A single record per CDR3 protein comes from TCRdb applying MiXCR to the 5' RACE reads. There are more than 75,000 distinct CDR3 sequences in the sample; approximately 13% occur only once, and roughly 6% lies in the top ten. The table lists this clonotype with many counts. Trimming cost V 6 bases and J 9 bases, with 11 bases left between them. This CDR3 has 12 amino acids. Input material: whole blood. This sequence originates from an adult who was a healthcare worker with PCR-confirmed SARS-CoV-2 infection or an uninfected control (not recorded which). The J gene is TRBJ2-2, the V gene TRBV12-3 or TRBV12-4; no firm D call. CDR3: CASSPNGWELFF. DNA for the CDR3: TGTGCCAGCAGCCCGAACGGTTGGGAGCTGTTTTTT.